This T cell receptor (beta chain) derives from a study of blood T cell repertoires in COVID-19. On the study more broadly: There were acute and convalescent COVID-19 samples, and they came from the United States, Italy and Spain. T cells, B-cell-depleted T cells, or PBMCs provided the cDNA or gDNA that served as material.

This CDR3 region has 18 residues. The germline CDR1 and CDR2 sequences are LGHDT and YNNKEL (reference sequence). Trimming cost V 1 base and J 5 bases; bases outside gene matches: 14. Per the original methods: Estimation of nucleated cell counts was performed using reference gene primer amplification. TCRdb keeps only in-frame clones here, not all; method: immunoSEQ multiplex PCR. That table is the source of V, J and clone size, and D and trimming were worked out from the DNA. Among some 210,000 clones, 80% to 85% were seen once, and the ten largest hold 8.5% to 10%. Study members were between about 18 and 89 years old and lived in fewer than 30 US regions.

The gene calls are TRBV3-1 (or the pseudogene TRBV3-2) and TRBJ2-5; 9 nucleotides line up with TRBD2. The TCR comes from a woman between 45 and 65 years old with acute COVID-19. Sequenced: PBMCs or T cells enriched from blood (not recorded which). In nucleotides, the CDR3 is TGTGCCAGCAGCCAAGGGACTCTGGCGGGGGGGCTTAGGGAGACCCAGTACTTC. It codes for CASSQGTLAGGLRETQYF.